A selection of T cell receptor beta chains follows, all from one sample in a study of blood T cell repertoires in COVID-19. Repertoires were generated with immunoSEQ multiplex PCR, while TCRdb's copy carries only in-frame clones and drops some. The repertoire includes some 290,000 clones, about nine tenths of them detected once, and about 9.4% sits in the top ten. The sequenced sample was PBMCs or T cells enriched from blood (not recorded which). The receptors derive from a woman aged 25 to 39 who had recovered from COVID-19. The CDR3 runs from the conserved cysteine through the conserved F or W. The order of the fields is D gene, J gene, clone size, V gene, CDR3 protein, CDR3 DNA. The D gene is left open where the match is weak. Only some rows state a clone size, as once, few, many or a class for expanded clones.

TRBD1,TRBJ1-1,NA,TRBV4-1,CASSHGGTGVEAFF,TGCGCCAGCAGCCATGGCGGGACAGGGGTAGAAGCTTTCTTT
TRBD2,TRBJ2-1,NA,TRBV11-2,CASSLVGRGVFF,TGTGCCAGCAGCTTAGTCGGGAGGGGTGTGTTCTTC
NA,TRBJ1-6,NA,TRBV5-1,CASSSSDSYNSPLHF,TGCGCCAGCAGCTCGAGCGACAGTTATAATTCACCCCTCCACTTT
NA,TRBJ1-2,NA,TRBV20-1,CSAIYGYTF,TGCAGTGCTATATATGGCTACACCTTC
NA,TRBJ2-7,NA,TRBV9,CASSVAEGTPTYEQYF,TGTGCCAGCAGCGTAGCTGAGGGAACCCCAACCTACGAGCAGTACTTC
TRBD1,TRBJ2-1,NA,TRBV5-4,CASSSRTGEGEQFF,TGTGCCAGCAGCTCGAGGACAGGGGAGGGTGAGCAGTTCTTC
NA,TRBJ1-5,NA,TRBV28,CASSLQGWERNNQPQHF,TGTGCCAGCAGTTTACAGGGGTGGGAGAGAAACAATCAGCCCCAGCATTTT
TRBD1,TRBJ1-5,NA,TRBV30,CAWSVTQGVSPQHF,TGTGCCTGGAGTGTTACCCAGGGGGTAAGTCCCCAGCATTTT
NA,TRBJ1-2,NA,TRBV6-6,CASSIELNYGYTF,TGTGCCAGCAGCATAGAGCTTAACTATGGCTACACCTTC
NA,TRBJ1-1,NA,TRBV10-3,CAIAGVGGYEAFF,TGTGCCATCGCCGGAGTGGGGGGGTATGAAGCTTTCTTT
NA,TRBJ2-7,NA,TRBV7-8,CASSFVRSYEQYF,TGTGCCAGCAGCTTTGTTCGCTCCTACGAGCAGTACTTC
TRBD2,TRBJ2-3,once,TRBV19,CASSFSFLGGGTDTQYF,TGTGCCAGTAGTTTTTCGTTCCTCGGGGGGGGCACAGATACGCAGTATTTT
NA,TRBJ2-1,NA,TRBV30,CAWTGGINEQFF,TGTGCCTGGACCGGGGGAATAAATGAGCAGTTCTTC
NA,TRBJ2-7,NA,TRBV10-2,CASGPSPSYEQYF,TGCGCCAGCGGCCCCTCACCTTCCTACGAGCAGTACTTC
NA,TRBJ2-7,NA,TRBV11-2,CASSQAREYEQYF,TGTGCCAGCAGCCAGGCCAGGGAATACGAGCAGTACTTC
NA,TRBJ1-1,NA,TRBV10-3,CAISRGQLNTEAFF,TGTGCCATCAGCCGAGGACAGTTAAACACTGAAGCTTTCTTT
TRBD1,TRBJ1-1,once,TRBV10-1,CASSHRGEDLNTEAFF,TGCGCCAGCAGCCACAGGGGGGAGGACTTGAACACTGAAGCTTTCTTT
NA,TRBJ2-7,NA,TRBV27,CASTSGRVHEQYF,TGTGCCAGCACTAGTGGTAGAGTACACGAGCAGTACTTC
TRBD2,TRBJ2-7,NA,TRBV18,CASSPLLTSGAMGSYEQYF,TGTGCCAGCTCACCACTATTAACTAGCGGAGCTATGGGGTCCTACGAGCAGTACTTC
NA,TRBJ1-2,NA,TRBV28,CASSPSPARPAGNYGYTF,TGTGCCAGCAGTCCGAGCCCCGCAAGGCCCGCGGGTAACTATGGCTACACCTTC
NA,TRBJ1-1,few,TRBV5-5,CASSSTHRVGYTEAFF,TGTGCCAGCAGCTCCACCCACAGGGTAGGGTACACTGAAGCTTTCTTT
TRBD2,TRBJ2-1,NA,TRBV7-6,CASSLLAGGPNEQFF,TGTGCCAGCAGCTTATTAGCGGGAGGGCCAAACGAGCAGTTCTTC